This TCR beta chain was recorded in a study of blood T cell repertoires in COVID-19. Looking at the study overall: There were acute and convalescent COVID-19 samples, and they came from the United States, Italy and Spain.

In the original processing: Reference gene primer amplification yielded estimated nucleated cell counts. The method was immunoSEQ multiplex PCR; TCRdb's version includes in-frame clones alone and lacks a portion of them. V, J and clone size were drawn from that table, and D and trimming were deduced from the DNA. The data show roughly 300,000 clones, about 89% seen once. V lost 4 bases to trimming and J lost 13 bases; unmatched junction nucleotides: 6. The CDR3 extends over 12 amino acids. Germline V lookup: CDR1 SGHNT, CDR2 YYREEE (reference sequence). Cohorts were determined from participant-reported clinical history.

This sequence originates from a woman under 40 who had recovered from COVID-19. Material for sequencing was PBMCs or T cells enriched from blood (not recorded which). J is TRBJ1-4 and V is TRBV5-4; 8 bases align to TRBD1. The DNA of the CDR3 is TGTGCCAGCAGCAAGGACAGGGTGGGACTGTTTTTT. Translating it yields CASSKDRVGLFF. The full variable domain, in which reference TRBV5-4 and TRBJ1-4 provide the parts outside the CDR3, is ETGVTQSPTHLIKTRGQQVTLRCSSQSGHNTVSWYQQALGQGPQFIFQYYREEENGRGNFPPRFSGLQFPNYSSELNVNALELDDSALYLCASSKDRVGLFFGSGTQLSVL.